These T cell receptor beta chains were read from a single sample in a study of blood T cell repertoires in COVID-19. Libraries were prepared by immunoSEQ multiplex PCR; TCRdb keeps only in-frame clonotypes and omits some of them. The sample comprises more than 45,000 clones, 91% of which are singletons, and 6% to 6.5% rests with the top ten. Source material: peripheral blood. The source is a man in his sixties or seventies with active COVID-19. Both conserved end residues are part of each CDR3. The D gene is left open where the match is weak. For some rows the clone size is stated as once, few or many, or as a class when expanded; others skip it.

DNA: TGTGCCTGGAATCGGATCGACAGGAACACTGAAGCTTTCTTT
CDR3: CAWNRIDRNTEAFF
D: -
V: TRBV30
J: TRBJ1-1
size: -

DNA: TGTGCCAGCAGCGTGACGGGGGGGCCTTATAATACGCAGTATTTT
CDR3: CASSVTGGPYNTQYF
D: TRBD2
V: TRBV9
J: TRBJ2-3
size: -

DNA: TGCAGCGTTGGGCCCACAGGGACAGATACGCAGTATTTT
CDR3: CSVGPTGTDTQYF
D: -
V: TRBV29-1
J: TRBJ2-3
size: -

DNA: TGTGCCAGCTCACCAATCGTGAGCTTGAACACTGAAGCTTTCTTT
CDR3: CASSPIVSLNTEAFF
D: -
V: TRBV18
J: TRBJ1-1
size: -

DNA: TGCGCCAGCAGCCTGGGGCTAGCGGGTGCCATCGGCACAGATACGCAGTATTTT
CDR3: CASSLGLAGAIGTDTQYF
D: TRBD2
V: TRBV4-1
J: TRBJ2-3
size: -

DNA: TGTGCCAGCAGTCAGACTATGGCGGTCACAGATACGCAGTATTTT
CDR3: CASSQTMAVTDTQYF
D: -
V: TRBV5-4
J: TRBJ2-3
size: -

DNA: TGTGCCAGCAGTTACTTCGGTTCCTATAATTCACCCCTCCACTTT
CDR3: CASSYFGSYNSPLHF
D: -
V: TRBV6-2/TRBV6-3
J: TRBJ1-6
size: -

DNA: TGTGCCAGCTCACCGCCTCAGGGGTTTGTGGCTTTCTTT
CDR3: CASSPPQGFVAFF
D: -
V: TRBV18
J: TRBJ1-1
size: -

DNA: TGTGCCAGCAGTGCAGGCCTGAATCAGCCCCAGCATTTT
CDR3: CASSAGLNQPQHF
D: -
V: TRBV6-4
J: TRBJ1-5
size: -

DNA: TGTGCCAGTAGTACTAGCGGGGGAGGCTACAATGAGCAGTTCTTC
CDR3: CASSTSGGGYNEQFF
D: TRBD2
V: TRBV19
J: TRBJ2-1
size: -

DNA: TGTGCAAGTCGCTTGCGAACTCACGACAGGGAGGTTACCTACGAGCAGTACTTC
CDR3: CASRLRTHDREVTYEQYF
D: -
V: TRBV12-2
J: TRBJ2-7
size: few

DNA: TGTGCCAGCAGCAAGACAGGGACGACTAACTATGGCTACACCTTC
CDR3: CASSKTGTTNYGYTF
D: TRBD1
V: TRBV5-6
J: TRBJ1-2
size: once

DNA: TGTGCCAGCAGTTTACGGGGAAACACCATATATTTT
CDR3: CASSLRGNTIYF
D: -
V: TRBV28
J: TRBJ1-3
size: -

DNA: TGTGCCAGCTCACCGTACGGCCGCGGTGGTGGGGCCAACGTCCTGACTTTC
CDR3: CASSPYGRGGGANVLTF
D: -
V: TRBV18
J: TRBJ2-6
size: once

DNA: TGTGCCAGCAGCTTCGGGTCGGATCTAAATAATTCACCCCTCCACTTT
CDR3: CASSFGSDLNNSPLHF
D: -
V: TRBV11-2
J: TRBJ1-6
size: -

DNA: TGCAGCGTTGGGGGGCAGAACATGGCGGCTAATGAAAAACTGTTTTTT
CDR3: CSVGGQNMAANEKLFF
D: -
V: TRBV29-1
J: TRBJ1-4
size: -

DNA: TGTGCCAGCTCACCAGATGGGGCGGCTAGCGGGGAGCAAAGGGATACGCAGTATTTT
CDR3: CASSPDGAASGEQRDTQYF
D: TRBD2
V: TRBV18
J: TRBJ2-3
size: -

DNA: TGTGCCAGCAGCTTGTCCAGGGTTGATAGCTACACCTTC
CDR3: CASSLSRVDSYTF
D: -
V: TRBV5-8
J: TRBJ1-2
size: -

DNA: TGTGCCAGCGGGAACAGGGGGCACACTGAAGCTTTCTTT
CDR3: CASGNRGHTEAFF
D: TRBD1
V: TRBV6-6
J: TRBJ1-1
size: -

DNA: TGCGCCAGCAGCGAGAATACTGGAAACACCATATATTTT
CDR3: CASSENTGNTIYF
D: -
V: TRBV5-1
J: TRBJ1-3
size: -

DNA: TGTGCCAGCAGCCCCGTGAGCTCTGGAAACACCATATATTTT
CDR3: CASSPVSSGNTIYF
D: -
V: TRBV28
J: TRBJ1-3
size: -

DNA: TGTGCCAGCTCACCGGGGAGGGCGTACGAGCAGTACTTC
CDR3: CASSPGRAYEQYF
D: TRBD2
V: TRBV18
J: TRBJ2-7
size: -

DNA: TGCAGTGCTAGTCGAGGTCTAGCTTACACAGATACGCAGTATTTT
CDR3: CSASRGLAYTDTQYF
D: -
V: TRBV20-1
J: TRBJ2-3
size: -

DNA: TGCGCCAGCAGCCAGGGGGACCCCTCGGGGGAGACCCAGTACTTC
CDR3: CASSQGDPSGETQYF
D: TRBD1
V: TRBV5-1
J: TRBJ2-5
size: -

DNA: TGTGCCAGCTCACCAACGTGGGACAGGGCTCGACAGACCCAGTACTTC
CDR3: CASSPTWDRARQTQYF
D: TRBD1
V: TRBV18
J: TRBJ2-5
size: -

DNA: TGTGCCAGCAGCCTCCGGGCAGGGTCTGAAGCTTTCTTT
CDR3: CASSLRAGSEAFF
D: -
V: TRBV13
J: TRBJ1-1
size: -

DNA: TGTGCCAGTAGTCCGACAGGCACAGATACGCAGTATTTT
CDR3: CASSPTGTDTQYF
D: -
V: TRBV19
J: TRBJ2-3
size: -

DNA: TGTGCCACCTCCCTGGGGGCCACCTACGAGCAGTACTTC
CDR3: CATSLGATYEQYF
D: -
V: TRBV12-3/TRBV12-4
J: TRBJ2-7
size: -

DNA: TGTGCCAGCACCGCGCGACAGGGGAGAGCTTATAATTCACCCCTCCACTTT
CDR3: CASTARQGRAYNSPLHF
D: TRBD1
V: TRBV27
J: TRBJ1-6
size: once

DNA: TGTGCCAGGAGTTTGGGGGGGGCACGCGATTCACCCCTCCACTTT
CDR3: CARSLGGARDSPLHF
D: -
V: TRBV27
J: TRBJ1-6
size: -

DNA: TGTGCCAGTAGTATAGGGGGTAGCGGGGGGCCAAGGAATGAGCAGTTCTTC
CDR3: CASSIGGSGGPRNEQFF
D: TRBD2
V: TRBV19
J: TRBJ2-1
size: -

DNA: TGTGCCAGCAGCGAAAACGCGCTAGCTCAAGAGACCCAGTACTTC
CDR3: CASSENALAQETQYF
D: -
V: TRBV7-3
J: TRBJ2-5
size: -

DNA: TGTGCCAGCAGTCGAGCGGGCCAAATCACCGGGGAGCTGTTTTTT
CDR3: CASSRAGQITGELFF
D: -
V: TRBV6-6
J: TRBJ2-2
size: -

DNA: TGTGCCAGCAGCTTCAGGGATGAGCAGTTCTTC
CDR3: CASSFRDEQFF
D: -
V: TRBV11-2
J: TRBJ2-1
size: -

DNA: TGTGCCAGCAGCCAACCGGGACAGGCCTACGAGCAGTACTTC
CDR3: CASSQPGQAYEQYF
D: TRBD1
V: TRBV6-5
J: TRBJ2-7
size: -

DNA: TGTGCCAGCAGCCTGACAGGAAGGAACACTGAAGCTTTCTTT
CDR3: CASSLTGRNTEAFF
D: -
V: TRBV7-9
J: TRBJ1-1
size: once

DNA: TGTGCCAGCAGCGGACTACAGGGGGCGCCTGGGGCCAACGTCCTGACTTTC
CDR3: CASSGLQGAPGANVLTF
D: TRBD1
V: TRBV5-8
J: TRBJ2-6
size: -